This TCR beta chain was profiled in a study of blood T cell repertoires in COVID-19. Methods used by the authors: Estimated nucleated cell counts came from reference gene primer amplification. The table came from immunoSEQ multiplex PCR; TCRdb's copy has only in-frame clones and leaves some out. V, J and clone size are those of that table, while D and trimming were read from the DNA. This sample carries under 300,000 clones, around 82% of them seen once, and the ten largest clones take around 3.6%. This clone was counted only a few times. This CDR3 is 15 amino acids long. Sequencing was carried out using PBMCs or T cells enriched from blood (not recorded which). V and J are TRBV1 and TRBJ2-1; no DNA check was done on the table's D call, TRBD2. TRBV1 is a pseudogene. The TCR was taken from a man aged 50 or older who had recovered from COVID-19. The CDR3 spells CTSTPLAGIYNEQFF. The CDR3, as DNA: TGCACCAGCACCCCACTAGCGGGGATTTACAATGAGCAGTTCTTC.